The 14 T cell receptor beta chains in this list originate from one sample, sequenced in a study of spatial heterogeneity in lung cancer. Their recognized antigens are unknown. Time point described: sample taken at primary tumor resection. Each CDR3 protein is one row after TCRdb ran MiXCR on the 5' RACE reads. The data hold roughly 17,000 distinct CDR3 sequences, with roughly 6.2% observed a single time. General study results and limits: How many expanded intratumoral alpha and beta TCRs were present tracked the tumor mutation count, which was a count of nonsynonymous mutations.

The source material was lung tumor tissue, sampled at surgery. The receptors originated from a male donor with early-stage non-small cell lung cancer.

This clonotype was detected ten times or more. The genes are TRBV12-3 or TRBV12-4 and TRBJ1-1; D is unclear. Trimming cost V 3 bases and J 4 bases, with 12 bases left between them. The CDR3 covers 14 residues. The CDR3 region is CASSFNWVGTEAFF. The CDR3 region has the DNA TGTGCCAGCAGTTTTAATTGGGTCGGCACTGAAGCTTTCTTT.

This clonotype has a count of ten or more. The chain recombines TRBV10-2 with TRBJ2-2, with 7 bases matching TRBD1. Trimming at V came to 6 bases and at J to 4 bases, leaving 8 bases not matched to a gene. The germline CDR1 and CDR2 sequences are WSHSY and SAAADI. This CDR3 has 15 amino acids. As DNA, the CDR3 is TGCGCCAGCAGATTGACAGGGATCCTCACCGGGGAGCTGTTTTTT. This encodes CASRLTGILTGELFF.

The table lists this clonotype with many counts. The chain carries TRBV27 and TRBJ2-7, with 10 bases identical to TRBD1. CDR1 is MNHEY and CDR2 is SMNVEV in the germline V gene (reference sequence). The CDR3 consists of 12 residues. The junction had 3 bases not matched to a gene; V was cut back by 8 bases and J by 5 bases. The DNA for the CDR3 is TGTGCCAGCTGGGACAGGGGTAACGAGCAGTACTTC. It yields the protein CASWDRGNEQYF.

This clonotype is labeled as medium-sized. V and J are TRBV20-1 and TRBJ1-5; perhaps TRBD1 as D (5 bases). This CDR3 spans 13 amino acids. Germline V gene sequence: CDR1 DFQATT, CDR2 SNEGSKA (reference sequence). The V end lost 3 bases, the J end lost 3 bases, and 9 bases lay between the germline ends. The CDR3 here is CSASAGYNQPQHF. The CDR3 bases are TGCAGTGCTAGCGCAGGGTACAATCAGCCCCAGCATTTT.

This clonotype was picked up many times. The chain couples TRBV2 to TRBJ2-7, with TRBD1 identical over 8 bases. Germline CDR1 is SNHLY and CDR2 is FYNNEI. The CDR3 extends over 14 amino acids. V was clipped by 5 bases and J by 8 bases; unmatched bases: 11. CDR3: CASSPPGRGPQQYF. DNA of the CDR3: TGTGCCAGCAGTCCACCCGGCAGGGGGCCCCAGCAGTACTTC.

About this clonotype: It may be a read error: a sequence one base away is much more abundant. CDR3 residues: CASSELGGNQPQHF. CDR3 nucleotide sequence: TGTGCCAGTAGCGAACTGGGAGGGAACCAGCCCCAGCATTTT. J is TRBJ1-5 and V is TRBV19; D call uncertain. The CDR3 sequence is 14 residues long. Trimming left V 6 bases short and J 7 bases short, with 16 bases between. The germline CDR1 and CDR2 sequences are LNHDA and SQIVND (reference sequence).

This clonotype showed up many times. This chain uses TRBV28 with TRBJ1-2, with a possible D match to TRBD1 (5 bases). Germline lookup yields CDR1 MDHEN and CDR2 SYDVKM. CDR3 length: 13 amino acids. Between the trimmed V and J ends, which lost 2 bases and 5 bases, there was a span of 9 bases. Here the CDR3 DNA reads TGTGCCAGCAGTTTAAGGGGACGGTATGGCTACACCTTC. It encodes CASSLRGRYGYTF.

In this sample, this clonotype turned up a few times. This chain connects TRBV5-1 to TRBJ2-7; 8 positions match TRBD1. The CDR3 length is 17 residues. Germline assignment: CDR1 SGHRS and CDR2 YFSETQ. J lost 7 bases, V lost 3 bases, and 18 bases had no gene match. CDR3 region: CASSSLWSGGGYNEQYF. CDR3 DNA sequence: TGCGCCAGCAGCTCGTTGTGGTCAGGGGGCGGGTACAATGAGCAGTACTTC.

This clonotype has ten or more counts. The CDR3 sequence: CASSRATGELFF. As DNA, the CDR3 is TGTGCCAGCAGCCGGGCGACCGGGGAGCTGTTTTTT. V usage is TRBV6-5 and J usage is TRBJ2-2; the D is unclear. CDR1 MNHEY and CDR2 SVGAGI come from the germline V gene. The CDR3 consists of 12 residues. The germline V and J ends were trimmed by 6 bases and 5 bases, with 7 bases remaining between them.

The J gene is TRBJ2-3, the V gene TRBV7-2; 10 positions agree with TRBD2. Unmatched junction bases numbered 5, after V lost 10 bases and J lost 4 bases. From germline, CDR1 is SGHTA and CDR2 FQGNSA. CDR3 length: 13 amino acids. The DNA for the CDR3 is TGTGCCACGGAGCGGGGGGGTTCAGATACGCAGTATTTT. This gives the protein CATERGGSDTQYF. The whole variable domain, filled in from reference TRBV7-2 and TRBJ2-3, reads GAGVSQSPSNKVTEKGKDVELRCDPISGHTALYWYRQSLGQGLEFLIYFQGNSAPDKSGLPSDRFSAERTGGSVSTLTIQRTQQEDSAVYLCATERGGSDTQYFGPGTRLTVL.

This clonotype appeared a few times. The gene calls are TRBV12-3 or TRBV12-4 and TRBJ1-2; D is unclear. The CDR3 is made up of 14 amino acids. V lost 5 bases, J lost 6 bases, and 16 bases lay in between. CDR3 amino acids: CASSPRAGRDGYTF. The DNA for the CDR3 is TGTGCCAGCAGTCCTCGTGCCGGGCGGGATGGCTACACCTTC.

This clonotype was found many times. The gene calls are TRBV18 and TRBJ2-2; D is unresolved. CDR3 length: 13 residues. Germline values: CDR1 KGHSH, CDR2 LQKENI. The V and J ends lost 2 bases and 4 bases respectively, with 5 bases between them. The CDR3 DNA reads TGTGCCAGCTCACCAGATCGCACCGGGGAGCTGTTTTTT. It codes for CASSPDRTGELFF.

This clonotype was detected many times. This rearrangement joins TRBV2 to TRBJ1-5; D not resolved. Trimming took 7 bases from V and 5 from J, leaving 12 bases between them. CDR1 SNHLY and CDR2 FYNNEI come from the germline V gene. The CDR3 contains 13 residues. The CDR3 protein is CASNDGLHQPQHF. The CDR3 DNA is TGTGCCAGCAATGACGGCTTACATCAGCCCCAGCATTTT.

This clonotype was detected ten times or more. V gene TRBV29-1 combines with J gene TRBJ1-1, with unresolved D. The CDR3 spans 13 residues. CDR1 is SQVTM, CDR2 ANQGSEA, per germline. V dropped 0 bases and J dropped 4 bases, with 9 bases sitting between them. The CDR3 sequence: CSVEEDWGTEAFF. The CDR3 DNA is TGCAGCGTTGAAGAGGATTGGGGCACTGAAGCTTTCTTT.